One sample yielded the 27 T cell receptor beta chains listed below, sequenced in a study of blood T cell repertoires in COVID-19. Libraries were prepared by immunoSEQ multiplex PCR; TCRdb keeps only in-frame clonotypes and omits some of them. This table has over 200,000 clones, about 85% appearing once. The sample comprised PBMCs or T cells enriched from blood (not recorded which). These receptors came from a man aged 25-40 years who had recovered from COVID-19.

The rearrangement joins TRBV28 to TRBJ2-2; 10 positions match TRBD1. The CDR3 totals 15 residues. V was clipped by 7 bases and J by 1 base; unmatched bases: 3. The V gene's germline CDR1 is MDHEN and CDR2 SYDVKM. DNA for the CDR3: TGTGCCAGCATGAGGGACAGGGGGAACACCGGGGAGCTGTTTTTT. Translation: CASMRDRGNTGELFF.

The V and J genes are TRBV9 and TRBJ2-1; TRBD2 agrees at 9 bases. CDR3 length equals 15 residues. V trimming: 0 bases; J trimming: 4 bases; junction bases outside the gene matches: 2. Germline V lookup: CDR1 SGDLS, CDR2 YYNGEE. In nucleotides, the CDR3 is TGTGCCAGCAGCGTAGTAGCGGGAGCTTACAATGAGCAGTTCTTC. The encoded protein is CASSVVAGAYNEQFF.

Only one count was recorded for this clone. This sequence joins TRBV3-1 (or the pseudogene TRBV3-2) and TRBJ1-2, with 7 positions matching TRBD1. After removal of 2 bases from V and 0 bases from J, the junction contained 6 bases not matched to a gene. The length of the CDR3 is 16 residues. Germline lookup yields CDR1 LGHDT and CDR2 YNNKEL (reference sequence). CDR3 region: CASSQPPGTANYGYTF. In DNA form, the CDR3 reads TGTGCCAGCAGCCAACCCCCAGGGACAGCTAACTATGGCTACACCTTC.

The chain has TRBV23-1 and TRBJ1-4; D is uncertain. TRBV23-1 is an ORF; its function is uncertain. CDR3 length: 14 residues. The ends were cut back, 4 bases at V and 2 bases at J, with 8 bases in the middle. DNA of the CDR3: TGCGCCAGCAGTCGGAGTCGGACTAATGAAAAACTGTTTTTT. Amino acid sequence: CASSRSRTNEKLFF.

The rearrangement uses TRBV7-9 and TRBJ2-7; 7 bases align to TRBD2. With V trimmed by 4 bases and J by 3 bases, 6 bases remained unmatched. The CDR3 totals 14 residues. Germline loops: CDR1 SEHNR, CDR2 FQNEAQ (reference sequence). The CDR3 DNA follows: TGTGCCAGCAGCTCAGGACTAGAAGACTACGAGCAGTACTTC. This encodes CASSSGLEDYEQYF.

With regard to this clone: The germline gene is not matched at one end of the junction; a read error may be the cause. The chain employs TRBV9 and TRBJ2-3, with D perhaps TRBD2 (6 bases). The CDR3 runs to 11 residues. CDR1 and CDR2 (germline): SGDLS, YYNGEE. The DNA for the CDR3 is TGTGCCAGCAGTTCAGCGGGCGCACTCGTTTTT. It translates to CASSSAGALVF.

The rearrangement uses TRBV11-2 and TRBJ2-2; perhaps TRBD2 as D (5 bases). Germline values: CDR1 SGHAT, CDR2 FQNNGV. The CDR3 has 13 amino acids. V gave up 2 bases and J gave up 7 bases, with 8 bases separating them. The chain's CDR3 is CASSLTGNGELFF. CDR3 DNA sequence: TGTGCCAGCAGCTTAACCGGGAACGGGGAGCTGTTTTTT.

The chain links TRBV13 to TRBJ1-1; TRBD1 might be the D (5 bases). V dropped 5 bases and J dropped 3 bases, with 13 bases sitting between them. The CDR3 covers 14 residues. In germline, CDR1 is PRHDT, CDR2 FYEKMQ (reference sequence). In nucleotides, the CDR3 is TGTGCCAGCAGCACCACGACAGAATACACTGAAGCTTTCTTT. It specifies CASSTTTEYTEAFF.

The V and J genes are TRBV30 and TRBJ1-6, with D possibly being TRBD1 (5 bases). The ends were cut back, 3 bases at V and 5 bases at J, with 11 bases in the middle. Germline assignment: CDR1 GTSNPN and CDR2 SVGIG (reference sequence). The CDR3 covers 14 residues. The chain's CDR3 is CAWRDTRNNSPLHF. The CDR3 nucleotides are TGTGCCTGGAGGGACACTCGCAATAATTCACCCCTCCACTTT.

This chain's CDR3 is CASSEAGRNTEAFF. CDR3 sequence (DNA): TGTGCCAGCAGTGAAGCCGGGAGGAACACTGAAGCTTTCTTT. This chain joins TRBV25-1 and TRBJ1-1; the D is unclear. V was cut by 2 bases and J by 1 base, with 8 bases left in between. Per the germline V gene, CDR1 is MGHDK and CDR2 is SYGVNS. The CDR3 totals 14 residues.

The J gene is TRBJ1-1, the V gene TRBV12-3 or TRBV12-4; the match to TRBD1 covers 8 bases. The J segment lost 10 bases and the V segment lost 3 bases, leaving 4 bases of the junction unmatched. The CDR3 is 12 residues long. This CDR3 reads CASSLTGVGAFF. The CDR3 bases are TGTGCCAGCAGTTTGACAGGGGTAGGAGCTTTCTTT.

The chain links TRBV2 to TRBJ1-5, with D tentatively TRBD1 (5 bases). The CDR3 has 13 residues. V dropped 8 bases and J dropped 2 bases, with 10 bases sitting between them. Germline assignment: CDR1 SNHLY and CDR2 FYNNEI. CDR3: CASGGDGNQPQHF. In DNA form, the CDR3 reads TGTGCCAGCGGAGGGGACGGCAATCAGCCCCAGCATTTT.

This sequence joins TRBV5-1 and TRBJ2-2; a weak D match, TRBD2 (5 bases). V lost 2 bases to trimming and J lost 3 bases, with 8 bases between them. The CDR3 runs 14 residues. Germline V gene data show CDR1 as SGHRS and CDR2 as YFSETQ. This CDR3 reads CASSFLADTGELFF. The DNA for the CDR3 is TGCGCCAGCAGCTTCCTAGCAGACACCGGGGAGCTGTTTTTT.

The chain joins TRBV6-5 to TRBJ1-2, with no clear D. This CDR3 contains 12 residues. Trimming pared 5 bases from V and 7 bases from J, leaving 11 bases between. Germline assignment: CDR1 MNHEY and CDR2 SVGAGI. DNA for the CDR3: TGTGCCAGCAGTACTGAATATGGTGGCTACACCTTC. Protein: CASSTEYGGYTF.

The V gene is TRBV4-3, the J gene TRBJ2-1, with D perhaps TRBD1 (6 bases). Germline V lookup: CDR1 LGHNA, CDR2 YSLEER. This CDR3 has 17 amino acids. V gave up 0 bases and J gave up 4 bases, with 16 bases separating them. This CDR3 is CASSQDHGGTLYNEQFF. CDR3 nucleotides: TGCGCCAGCAGCCAAGATCATGGGGGCACATTATACAATGAGCAGTTCTTC.

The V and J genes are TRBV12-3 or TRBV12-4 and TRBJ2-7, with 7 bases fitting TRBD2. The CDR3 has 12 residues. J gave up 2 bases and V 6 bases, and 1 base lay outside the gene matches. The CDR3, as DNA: TGTGCCAGCAGCCGGGGGGCCTACGAGCAGTACTTC. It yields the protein CASSRGAYEQYF.

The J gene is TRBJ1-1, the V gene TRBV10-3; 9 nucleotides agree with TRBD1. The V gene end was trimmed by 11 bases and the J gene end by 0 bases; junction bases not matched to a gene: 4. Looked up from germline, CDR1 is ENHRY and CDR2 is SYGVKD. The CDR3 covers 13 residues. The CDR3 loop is CASRTGVNTEAFF. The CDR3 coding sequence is TGTGCCTCCCGGACAGGGGTGAACACTGAAGCTTTCTTT.

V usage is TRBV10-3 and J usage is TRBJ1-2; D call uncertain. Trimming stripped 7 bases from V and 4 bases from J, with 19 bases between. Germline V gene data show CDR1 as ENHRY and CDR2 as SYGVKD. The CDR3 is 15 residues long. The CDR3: CAINRETEIGYGYTF. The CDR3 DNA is TGTGCCATCAACCGGGAGACCGAGATTGGCTATGGCTACACCTTC.

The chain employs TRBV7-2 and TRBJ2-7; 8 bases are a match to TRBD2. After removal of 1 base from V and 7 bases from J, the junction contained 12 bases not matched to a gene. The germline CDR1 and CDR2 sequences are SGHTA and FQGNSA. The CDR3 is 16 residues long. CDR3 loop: CASSLVLAGPQREQYF. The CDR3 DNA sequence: TGTGCCAGCAGCTTAGTTTTAGCGGGGCCCCAGCGGGAGCAGTACTTC.

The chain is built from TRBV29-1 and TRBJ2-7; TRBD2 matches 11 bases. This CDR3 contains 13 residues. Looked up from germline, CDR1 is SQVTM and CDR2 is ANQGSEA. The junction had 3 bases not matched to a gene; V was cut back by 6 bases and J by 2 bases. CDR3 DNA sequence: TGCAGCGTGGTAGCGGGAGGGGCCTACGAGCAGTACTTC. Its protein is CSVVAGGAYEQYF.

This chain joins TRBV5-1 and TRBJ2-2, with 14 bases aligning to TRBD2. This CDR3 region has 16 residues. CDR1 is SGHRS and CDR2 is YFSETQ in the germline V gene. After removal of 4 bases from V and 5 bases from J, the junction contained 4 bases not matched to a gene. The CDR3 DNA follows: TGCGCCAGCAGCCCCGGACTAGCGGGAGGAACCGGGGAGCTGTTTTTT. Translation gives CASSPGLAGGTGELFF.

The DNA for the CDR3 is TGCGCCAGCAGAGACGGGACTAGCGGGAGAAACTCCTACGAGCAGTACTTC. Its protein product is CASRDGTSGRNSYEQYF. V usage is TRBV10-2 and J usage is TRBJ2-7; 14 nucleotides align to TRBD2. The germline gives CDR1 WSHSY, CDR2 SAAADI. The V segment lost 6 bases and the J segment 0 bases; nucleotides outside the gene matches: 7. The CDR3 has 17 residues.

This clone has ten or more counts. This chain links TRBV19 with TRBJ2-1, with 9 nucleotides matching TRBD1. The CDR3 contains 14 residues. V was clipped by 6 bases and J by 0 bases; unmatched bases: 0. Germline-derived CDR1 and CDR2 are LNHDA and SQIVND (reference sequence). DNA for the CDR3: TGTGCCAGTAGGACAGGGGGCTCCTACAATGAGCAGTTCTTC. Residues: CASRTGGSYNEQFF.

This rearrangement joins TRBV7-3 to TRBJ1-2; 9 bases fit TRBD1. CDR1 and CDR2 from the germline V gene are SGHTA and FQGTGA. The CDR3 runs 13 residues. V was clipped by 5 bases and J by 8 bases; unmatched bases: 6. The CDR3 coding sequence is TGTGCCAGCAGCCCGGACAGGGGAGGGGGCTACACCTTC. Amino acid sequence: CASSPDRGGGYTF.

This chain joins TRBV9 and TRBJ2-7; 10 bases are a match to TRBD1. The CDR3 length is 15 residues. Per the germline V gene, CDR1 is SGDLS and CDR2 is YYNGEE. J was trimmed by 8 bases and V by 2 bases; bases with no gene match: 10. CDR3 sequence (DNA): TGTGCCAGCAGCGTTGCGACAGGGGGCGAGATAAAGCAGTACTTC. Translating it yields CASSVATGGEIKQYF.

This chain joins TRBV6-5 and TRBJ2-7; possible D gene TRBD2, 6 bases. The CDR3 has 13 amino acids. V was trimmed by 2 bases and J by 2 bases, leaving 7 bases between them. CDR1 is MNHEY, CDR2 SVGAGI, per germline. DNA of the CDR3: TGTGCCAGCAGTTACGGGGGGACCTACGAGCAGTACTTC. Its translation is CASSYGGTYEQYF.

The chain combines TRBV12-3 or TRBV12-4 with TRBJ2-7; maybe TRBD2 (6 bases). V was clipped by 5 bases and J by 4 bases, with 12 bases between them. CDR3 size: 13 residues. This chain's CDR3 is CASSSSGGYEQYF. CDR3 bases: TGTGCCAGCAGTAGTAGTGGGGGGTACGAGCAGTACTTC.